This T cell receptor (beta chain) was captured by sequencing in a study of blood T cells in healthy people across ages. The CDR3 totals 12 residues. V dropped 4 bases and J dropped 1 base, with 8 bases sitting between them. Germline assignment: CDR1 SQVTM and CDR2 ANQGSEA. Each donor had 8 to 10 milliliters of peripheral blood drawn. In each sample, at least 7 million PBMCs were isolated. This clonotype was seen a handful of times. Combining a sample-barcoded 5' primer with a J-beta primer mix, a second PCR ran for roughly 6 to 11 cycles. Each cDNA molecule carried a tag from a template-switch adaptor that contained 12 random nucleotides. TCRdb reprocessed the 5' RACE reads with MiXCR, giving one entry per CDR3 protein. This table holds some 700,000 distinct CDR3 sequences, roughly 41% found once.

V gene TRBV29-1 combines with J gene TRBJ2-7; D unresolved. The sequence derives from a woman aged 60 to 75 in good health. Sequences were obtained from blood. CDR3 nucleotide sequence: TGCAGCGTTGGTAAAGCGTCCTACGAGCAGTACTTC. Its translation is CSVGKASYEQYF.